This entry lists 17 T cell receptor beta chains sequenced from one sample in a study of identical twins. TCRdb itself ran the 5' RACE reads through MiXCR, one entry per CDR3 protein. The sample has about 660,000 distinct CDR3 sequences, around 8.6% seen once. This same sample was also part of a study on yellow fever vaccine responses in identical twins.

Sequenced: PBMCs. Receptors originate from a woman aged 18-29 years in good health.

Many counts were recorded for this clonotype. The chain combines TRBV29-1 with TRBJ2-1; D tentatively fits TRBD1 or TRBD2 (5 bases each). V was trimmed by 7 bases and J by 1 base, leaving 17 bases between them. The CDR3 runs to 15 residues. CDR1 SQVTM and CDR2 ANQGSEA come from the germline V gene. The CDR3 protein is CSAVEPGSSYNEQFF. DNA for the CDR3: TGCAGCGCAGTCGAACCAGGGAGTTCCTACAATGAGCAGTTCTTC.

This clonotype showed up just a few times. The chain recombines TRBV6-1 with TRBJ2-3; D ambiguous. With 4 bases removed from V and 2 bases from J, the gap between germline ends came to 13 bases. Germline V gene lookup returns CDR1 MNHNS and CDR2 SASEGT. The CDR3 extends over 15 amino acids. The CDR3 DNA follows: TGTGCCAGCAGTGGAGACCTGGGCCCCACAGATACGCAGTATTTT. It encodes CASSGDLGPTDTQYF.

This clonotype was observed a handful of times. The chain recombines TRBV12-3 or TRBV12-4 with TRBJ1-5, with D unresolved. This CDR3 is built from 14 residues. The V gene lost 5 bases and the J gene lost 5 bases, with 13 bases spanning the gap. The CDR3 protein is CASSPYRADQPQHF. In DNA form, the CDR3 reads TGTGCCAGCAGTCCCTACCGGGCTGATCAGCCCCAGCATTTT.

V is TRBV10-3 and J is TRBJ2-7, with 8 bases aligning to TRBD2. This CDR3 spans 15 amino acids. Germline CDR1 and CDR2: ENHRY and SYGVKD. Germline trimming cut 7 bases from V and 1 base from J; bases unmatched to any gene: 9. The CDR3 reads CAITSTSVTSYEQYF. The CDR3 DNA sequence: TGTGCCATCACCTCGACTAGCGTGACGTCCTACGAGCAGTACTTC.

CDR3 sequence (DNA): TGTGCCAGCAGCTGGGGACGCGGGATAAATCAGCCCCAGCATTTT. Amino acids: CASSWGRGINQPQHF. This chain uses TRBV7-2 with TRBJ1-5, with a weak D call TRBD1 (5 bases). The V gene lost 4 bases and the J gene lost 4 bases, with 14 bases spanning the gap. The CDR3 is 15 residues long. Per germline, CDR1 SGHTA and CDR2 FQGNSA.

This clonotype came up a few times. The chain recombines TRBV27 with TRBJ2-3, with TRBD2 matching over 8 bases. Germline V gene sequence: CDR1 MNHEY, CDR2 SMNVEV (reference sequence). This CDR3 is built from 14 residues. After removal of 8 bases from V and 6 bases from J, the junction contained 10 bases not matched to a gene. The CDR3 reads CASRQLAARDTQYF. The CDR3 DNA sequence: TGTGCCAGCCGCCAACTAGCGGCCCGCGATACGCAGTATTTT.

This clonotype occurred many times. The V call is TRBV12-3 or TRBV12-4, the J call TRBJ1-2, with D hard to call. V lost 7 bases and J lost 8, with 17 bases in between. This CDR3 has 13 residues. CDR3 DNA sequence: TGTGCCAGCACCGTCACGGGGAACGAAGGCTACACCTTC. This codes for CASTVTGNEGYTF.

A note on this clonotype: An end of the junction differs from the germline gene, which may be a read error. The chain has TRBV5-8 and TRBJ2-1; 7 bases map to TRBD2. The CDR3 runs to 12 residues. Per germline, CDR1 SGHTS and CDR2 YDEGEE. The CDR3 bases are TGTGCCAGCAGCTTGGTCACTGCGGGAGCGATCTTC. Its translation: CASSLVTAGAIF.

This clonotype was seen at least ten times. This rearrangement joins TRBV29-1 to TRBJ1-1; possible D gene TRBD1, 6 bases. This CDR3 region has 12 residues. The germline V and J ends were trimmed by 6 bases and 3 bases, with 11 bases remaining between them. Germline CDR1 is SQVTM and CDR2 is ANQGSEA. The CDR3 DNA reads as TGCAGCGTGGGACATGGCGACACTGAAGCTTTCTTT. Encoded protein: CSVGHGDTEAFF. Complete variable domain (other parts from reference TRBV29-1 and TRBJ1-1): SAVISQKPSRDICQRGTSLTIQCQVDSQVTMMFWYRQQPGQSLTLIATANQGSEATYESGFVIDKFPISRPNLTFSTLTVSNMSPEDSSIYLCSVGHGDTEAFFGQGTRLTVV.

This rearrangement joins TRBV7-8 to TRBJ2-1, with D maybe TRBD2 (5 bases). The CDR3 covers 18 residues. Trimming removed 1 base at V and 1 base at J, with 17 bases between. Germline CDR1 reads SGHVS; CDR2 reads FQNEAQ. The CDR3 sequence is CASSLESPIRRSYNEQFF. DNA for the CDR3: TGTGCCAGCAGCTTAGAGTCTCCGATCAGGAGGTCCTACAATGAGCAGTTCTTC.

V and J are TRBV9 and TRBJ2-3; 10 bases match TRBD2. The J segment lost 6 bases and the V segment lost 3 bases, leaving 22 bases of the junction unmatched. Germline loops: CDR1 SGDLS, CDR2 YYNGEE. This CDR3 is 20 amino acids long. The CDR3 reads CASSGRQSLIPGLAPDTQYF. For the CDR3, the DNA is TGTGCCAGCAGCGGAAGACAGTCACTTATCCCGGGACTAGCGCCCGATACGCAGTATTTT.

J is TRBJ2-7 and V is TRBV20-1, with D perhaps assigned TRBD1 or TRBD2 (5 bases each). From germline, CDR1 is DFQATT and CDR2 SNEGSKA (reference sequence). The germline V and J ends were trimmed by 5 bases and 2 bases, with 10 bases remaining between them. The CDR3 sequence is 12 residues long. The CDR3 here is CSAAGTTYEQYF. The CDR3 DNA is TGCAGTGCTGCCGGGACGACCTACGAGCAGTACTTC.

The chain employs TRBV9 and TRBJ1-1, with D perhaps TRBD1 (6 bases). V was cut by 3 bases and J by 8 bases, with 14 bases left in between. Germline values: CDR1 SGDLS, CDR2 YYNGEE. The length of the CDR3 is 13 residues. CDR3 DNA sequence: TGTGCCAGCAGCGGGGTAGGGGGTAACGAAGCTTTCTTT. Amino acid sequence: CASSGVGGNEAFF.

J is TRBJ1-1 and V is TRBV7-9, with D perhaps TRBD1 (6 bases). CDR1 SEHNR and CDR2 FQNEAQ come from the germline V gene (reference sequence). The ends were cut back, 5 bases at V and 1 base at J, with 11 bases in the middle. There are 14 residues in the CDR3. In DNA, the CDR3 is TGTGCCAGCAGCACCATGACAGGGAACACTGAAGCTTTCTTT. Protein sequence: CASSTMTGNTEAFF.

This clonotype has just a few counts. The chain employs TRBV28 and TRBJ2-7; the match to TRBD2 covers 10 bases. In germline, CDR1 is MDHEN, CDR2 SYDVKM. V was clipped by 5 bases and J by 6 bases; unmatched bases: 10. This CDR3 comprises 15 residues. The CDR3 reads CASSDQWTSGVEQYF. For the CDR3, the DNA is TGTGCCAGCAGTGACCAATGGACTAGCGGCGTCGAGCAGTACTTC.

This clonotype was recorded many times. The J gene is TRBJ2-3, the V gene TRBV5-1; no clear D gene. Germline CDR1 and CDR2: SGHRS and YFSETQ. The CDR3 has 15 amino acids. Trimming removed 4 bases from V and 1 base from J, with 13 bases in between. The CDR3 is CASSPDVTGTDTQYF. The CDR3 nucleotides read TGCGCCAGCAGCCCGGACGTAACCGGCACAGATACGCAGTATTTT.

This clonotype has a handful of counts. The chain employs TRBV6-5 and TRBJ2-1; 8 nucleotides line up with TRBD2. The V gene's germline CDR1 is MNHEY and CDR2 SVGAGI. The junction had 5 bases not matched to a gene; V was cut back by 4 bases and J by 3 bases. This CDR3 contains 15 residues. DNA for the CDR3: TGTGCCAGCAGTTCTACCGGGACTAGCTACAATGAGCAGTTCTTC. Its protein product is CASSSTGTSYNEQFF.